The 3 T cell receptor beta chains given below trace back to one sample, sequenced in a study of response to subunit inactivated influenza vaccine. TCRdb reprocessed the RT-PCR reads with MiXCR, giving one entry per CDR3 protein. The repertoire holds about 570,000 distinct CDR3 sequences, with roughly 10% as singletons. These data were likewise used in another study, on T cells expressing NK-cell markers. That source adds: What made the TCR beta cDNA was 5'RACE template switching with UMIs.

This sample comprised PBMCs from blood, obtained on the day of vaccination. The source is a man aged 50-59 years who received an inactivated influenza vaccine.

This rearrangement joins TRBV5-1 to TRBJ2-7, with 9 bases aligning to TRBD2. Germline V gene data show CDR1 as SGHRS and CDR2 as YFSETQ. The V segment lost 4 bases and the J segment 1 base; nucleotides outside the gene matches: 3. This CDR3 contains 14 residues. This chain's CDR3 is CASSHTSGSYEQYF. CDR3 sequence (DNA): TGCGCCAGCAGCCACACTAGCGGGTCCTACGAGCAGTACTTC. The variable domain in full, completed from reference TRBV5-1 and TRBJ2-7, reads KAGVTQTPRYLIKTRGQQVTLSCSPISGHRSVSWYQQTPGQGLQFLFEYFSETQRNKGNFPGRFSGRQFSNSRSEMNVSTLELGDSALYLCASSHTSGSYEQYFGPGTRLTVT.

This clonotype has only a few counts. The chain uses TRBV15 and TRBJ2-3; D gene uncertain. Trimming took 4 bases from V and 3 from J, leaving 17 bases between them. The germline V gene encodes CDR1 LNHNV and CDR2 YYDKDF (reference sequence). The CDR3 contains 16 residues. The CDR3 protein is CATSTGRAVGTDTQYF. In nucleotides, the CDR3 is TGTGCCACCAGCACCGGCCGGGCGGTGGGGACAGATACGCAGTATTTT.

This clonotype has only a few counts. This chain uses TRBV7-9 with TRBJ2-1, with 11 bases matching TRBD2. The CDR3 loop spans 16 amino acids. Germline V gives CDR1 SEHNR, CDR2 FQNEAQ (reference sequence). V lost 0 bases and J lost 6; bases outside the gene matches: 4. CDR3 amino acids: CASSLAGLAGGNEQFF. Written as DNA, the CDR3 is TGTGCCAGCAGCTTAGCGGGTCTAGCGGGAGGCAATGAGCAGTTCTTC.